This T cell receptor (beta chain) originates from a study of shared clonotypes between healthy human individuals. The study, taken as a whole, reports: In general, naive subsets displayed greater estimated richness than memory subsets did.

As originally analysed: Quality scores were absent from the junction-only immunoSEQ sequences, so filtering differed. The protocol was immunoSEQ multiplex PCR, while the TCRdb copy is restricted to in-frame clones and leaves out a portion. V and J calls and clone size follow that table, whereas D and trimming were derived from the DNA. The table records a few million clones, approximately 93% of them present only once. The CDR3 totals 16 residues. Comments on this clone: As yet, its antigen is unknown.

Material for sequencing was naive CD4+ T cells from PBMCs. Noted subset: CD45RA+ positively selected. V is TRBV21-1 and J is TRBJ1-3. TRBV21-1 constitutes a pseudogene. This clonotype was obtained from a man between 18 and 35 years old in good health. Some clones in this sample may be carry-over from other donors' samples. CDR3 sequence reads: CASSKAPREGGNTIYF. The CDR3 DNA reads as TGTGCCAGCAGCAAAGCTCCGCGGGAAGGGGGAAACACCATATATTTT.